This T cell receptor (beta chain) stems from a study of T cell responses to AZD1222 COVID-19 vaccine. Points from the study as a whole: Every sample of the repertoires postdated the peak T cell response. Reports say nearly half of spike-specific TCRs go after unmutated variant regions. The donor group comprised mostly white British people and more females; the analysis possibly underestimated clonal diversity.

With regard to this clone: As yet, its antigen is unknown.

Samples with a second dose at about 4 or about 12 weeks were pooled together. Clones were read by immunoSEQ multiplex PCR, and TCRdb kept only the in-frame ones, dropping some. The sample contains 65,000 to 95,000 clones, approximately 85% of which appear only once. Germline V gene data show CDR1 as DFQATT and CDR2 as SNEGSKA (reference sequence). The length of the CDR3 is 15 residues. With 3 bases removed from V and 0 bases from J, the gap between germline ends came to 13 bases. The sequencing used peripheral blood, collected 28 days after the second AZD1222 dose. The TCR sequence derives from an adult who received the AZD1222 COVID-19 vaccine. V gene TRBV20-1 combines with J gene TRBJ2-3, with D unresolved. The CDR3 here is CSASSSEFSTDTQYF. CDR3 DNA: TGCAGTGCTAGTTCCTCGGAGTTTAGCACAGATACGCAGTATTTT.